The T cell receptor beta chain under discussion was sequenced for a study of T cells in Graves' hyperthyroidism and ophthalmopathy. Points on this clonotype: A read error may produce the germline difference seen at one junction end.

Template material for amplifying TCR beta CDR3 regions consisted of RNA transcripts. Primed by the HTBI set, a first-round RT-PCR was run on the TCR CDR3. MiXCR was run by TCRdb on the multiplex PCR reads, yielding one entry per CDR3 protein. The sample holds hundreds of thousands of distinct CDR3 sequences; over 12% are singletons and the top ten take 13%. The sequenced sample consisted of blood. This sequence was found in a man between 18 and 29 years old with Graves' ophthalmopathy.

The CDR3: CASTSGAPNGQFF. The CDR3 DNA is TGTGCCAGTACTAGCGGGGCCCCCAATGGGCAGTTCTTC. This chain connects TRBV19 to TRBJ2-1; 9 bases agree with TRBD2. Germline-derived CDR1 and CDR2 are LNHDA and SQIVND (reference sequence). The length of the CDR3 is 13 residues.